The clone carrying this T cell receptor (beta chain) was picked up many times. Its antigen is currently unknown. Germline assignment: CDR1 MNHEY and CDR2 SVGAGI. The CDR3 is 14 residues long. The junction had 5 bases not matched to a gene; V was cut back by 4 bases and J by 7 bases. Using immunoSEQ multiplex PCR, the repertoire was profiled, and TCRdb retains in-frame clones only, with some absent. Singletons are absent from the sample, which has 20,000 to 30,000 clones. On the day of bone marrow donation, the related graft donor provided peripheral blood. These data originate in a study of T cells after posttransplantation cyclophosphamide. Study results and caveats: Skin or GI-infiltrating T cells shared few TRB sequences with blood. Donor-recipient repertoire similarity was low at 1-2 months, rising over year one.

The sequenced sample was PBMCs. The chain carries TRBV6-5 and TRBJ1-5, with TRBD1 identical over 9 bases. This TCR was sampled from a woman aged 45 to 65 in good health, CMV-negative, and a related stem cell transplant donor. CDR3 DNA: TGTGCCAGCAGTTGGACAGGGGCGGGCCAGCCCCAGCATTTT. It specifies CASSWTGAGQPQHF.